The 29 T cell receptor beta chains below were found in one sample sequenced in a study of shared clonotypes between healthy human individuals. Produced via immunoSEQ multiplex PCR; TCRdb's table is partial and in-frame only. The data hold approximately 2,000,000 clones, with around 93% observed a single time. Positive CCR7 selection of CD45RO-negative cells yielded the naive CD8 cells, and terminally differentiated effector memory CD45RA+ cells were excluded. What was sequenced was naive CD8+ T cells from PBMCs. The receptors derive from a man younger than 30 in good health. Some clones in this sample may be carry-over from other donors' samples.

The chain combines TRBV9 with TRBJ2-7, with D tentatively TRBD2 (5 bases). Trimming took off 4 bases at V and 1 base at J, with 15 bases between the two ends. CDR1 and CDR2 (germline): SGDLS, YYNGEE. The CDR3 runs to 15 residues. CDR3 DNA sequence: TGTGCCAGCAGCCCCCACCCTCGCGGGTCCTACGAGCAGTACTTC. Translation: CASSPHPRGSYEQYF. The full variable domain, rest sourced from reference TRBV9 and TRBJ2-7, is DSGVTQTPKHLITATGQRVTLRCSPRSGDLSVYWYQQSLDQGLQFLIQYYNGEERAKGNILERFSAQQFPDLHSELNLSSLELGDSALYFCASSPHPRGSYEQYFGPGTRLTVT.

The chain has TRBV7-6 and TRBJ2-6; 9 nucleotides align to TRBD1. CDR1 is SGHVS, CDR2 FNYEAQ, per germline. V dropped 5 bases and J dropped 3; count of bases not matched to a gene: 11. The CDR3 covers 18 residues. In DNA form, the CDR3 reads TGTGCCAGCAGCCCGTCACCGGGACAGGGATTTGGGGCCAACGTCCTGACTTTC. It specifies CASSPSPGQGFGANVLTF.

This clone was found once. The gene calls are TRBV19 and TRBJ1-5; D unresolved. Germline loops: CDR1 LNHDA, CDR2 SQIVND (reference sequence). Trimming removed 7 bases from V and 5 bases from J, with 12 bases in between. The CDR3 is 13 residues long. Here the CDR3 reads CASTVTADQPQHF. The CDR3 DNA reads TGTGCCAGTACCGTAACAGCGGATCAGCCCCAGCATTTT.

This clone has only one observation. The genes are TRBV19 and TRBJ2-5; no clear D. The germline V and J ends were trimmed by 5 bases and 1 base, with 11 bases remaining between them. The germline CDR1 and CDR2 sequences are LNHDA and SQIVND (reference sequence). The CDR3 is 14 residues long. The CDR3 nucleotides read TGTGCCAGTAGTTCCCGGACCTTCCAAGAGACCCAGTACTTC. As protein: CASSSRTFQETQYF. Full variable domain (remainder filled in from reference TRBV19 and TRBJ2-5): DGGITQSPKYLFRKEGQNVTLSCEQNLNHDAMYWYRQDPGQGLRLIYYSQIVNDFQKGDIAEGYSVSREKKESFPLTVTSAQKNPTAFYLCASSSRTFQETQYFGPGTRLLVL.

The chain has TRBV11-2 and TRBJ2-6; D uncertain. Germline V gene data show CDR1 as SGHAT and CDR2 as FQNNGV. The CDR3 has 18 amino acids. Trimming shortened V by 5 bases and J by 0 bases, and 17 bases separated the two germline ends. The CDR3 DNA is TGTGCCAGCAGCCCTAGAGTGGCGTCGAACTCTGGGGCCAACGTCCTGACTTTC. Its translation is CASSPRVASNSGANVLTF.

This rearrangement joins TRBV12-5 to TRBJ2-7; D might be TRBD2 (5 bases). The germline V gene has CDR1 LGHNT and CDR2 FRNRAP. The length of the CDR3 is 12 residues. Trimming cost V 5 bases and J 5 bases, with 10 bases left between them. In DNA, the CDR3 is TGTGCTAGTGGTCTGAGGGTTGACGAGCAGTACTTC. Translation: CASGLRVDEQYF.

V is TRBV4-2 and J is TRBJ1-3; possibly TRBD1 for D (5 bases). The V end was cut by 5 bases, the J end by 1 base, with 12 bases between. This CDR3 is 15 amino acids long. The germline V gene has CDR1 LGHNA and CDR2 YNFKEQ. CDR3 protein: CASSSTAKSGNTIYF. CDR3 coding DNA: TGTGCCAGCAGCTCGACAGCAAAATCTGGAAACACCATATATTTT.

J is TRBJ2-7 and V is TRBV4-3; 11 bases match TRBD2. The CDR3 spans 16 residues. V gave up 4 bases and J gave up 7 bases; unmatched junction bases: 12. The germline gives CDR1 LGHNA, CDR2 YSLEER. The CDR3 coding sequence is TGCGCCAGCAGCCGAGGGACTAGCGGAGGTTCGAGTGAGCAGTACTTC. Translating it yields CASSRGTSGGSSEQYF.

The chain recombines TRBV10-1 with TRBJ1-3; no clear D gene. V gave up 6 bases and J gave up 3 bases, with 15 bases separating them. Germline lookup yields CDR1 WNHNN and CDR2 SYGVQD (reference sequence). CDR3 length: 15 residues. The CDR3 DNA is TGCGCCAGCAGAAGAGGCGACCGAAGTGGAAACACCATATATTTT. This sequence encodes CASRRGDRSGNTIYF.

The CDR3 DNA follows: TGTGCCAGCAGTGGGTGGGGCCTTAATCAGCCCCAGCATTTT. Amino acids: CASSGWGLNQPQHF. The chain links TRBV28 to TRBJ1-5; weak D call: TRBD1 (5 bases). This CDR3 comprises 14 residues. Germline lookup yields CDR1 MDHEN and CDR2 SYDVKM. Trimming left V 5 bases short and J 4 bases short, with 12 bases between.

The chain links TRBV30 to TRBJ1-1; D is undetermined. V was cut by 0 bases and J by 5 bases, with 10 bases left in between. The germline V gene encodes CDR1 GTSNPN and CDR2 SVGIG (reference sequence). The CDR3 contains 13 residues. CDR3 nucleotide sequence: TGTGCCTGGAGTGTACAAGTGGGAACTGAAGCTTTCTTT. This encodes CAWSVQVGTEAFF. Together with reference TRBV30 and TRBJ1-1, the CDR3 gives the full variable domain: SQTIHQWPATLVQPVGSPLSLECTVEGTSNPNLYWYRQAAGRGLQLLFYSVGIGQISSEVPQNLSASRPQDRQFILSSKKLLLSDSGFYLCAWSVQVGTEAFFGQGTRLTVV.

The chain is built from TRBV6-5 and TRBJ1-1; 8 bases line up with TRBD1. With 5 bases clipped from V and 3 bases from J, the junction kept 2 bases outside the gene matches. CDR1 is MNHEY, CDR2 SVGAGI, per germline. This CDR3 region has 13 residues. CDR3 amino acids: CASSGQGYTEAFF. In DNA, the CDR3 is TGTGCCAGCAGTGGACAGGGCTACACTGAAGCTTTCTTT.

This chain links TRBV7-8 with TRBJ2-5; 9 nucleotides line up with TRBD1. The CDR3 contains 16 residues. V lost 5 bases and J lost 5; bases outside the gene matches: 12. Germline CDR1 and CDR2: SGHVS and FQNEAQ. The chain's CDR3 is CASSLNGQGRRETQYF. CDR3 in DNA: TGTGCCAGCAGCCTCAATGGACAGGGGCGAAGGGAGACCCAGTACTTC.

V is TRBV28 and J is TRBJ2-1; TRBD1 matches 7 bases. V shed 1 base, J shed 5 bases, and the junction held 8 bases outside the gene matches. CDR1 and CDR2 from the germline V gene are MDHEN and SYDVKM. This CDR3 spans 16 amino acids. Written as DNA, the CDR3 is TGTGCCAGCAGTTTATTCCGGACAGGTACCAACAATGAGCAGTTCTTC. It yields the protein CASSLFRTGTNNEQFF.

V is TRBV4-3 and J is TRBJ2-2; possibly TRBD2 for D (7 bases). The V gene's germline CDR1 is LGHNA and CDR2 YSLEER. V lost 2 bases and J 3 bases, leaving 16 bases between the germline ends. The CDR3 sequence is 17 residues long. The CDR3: CASSQPIGGLDTGELFF. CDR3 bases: TGCGCCAGCAGCCAACCGATCGGGGGGCTGGACACCGGGGAGCTGTTTTTT.

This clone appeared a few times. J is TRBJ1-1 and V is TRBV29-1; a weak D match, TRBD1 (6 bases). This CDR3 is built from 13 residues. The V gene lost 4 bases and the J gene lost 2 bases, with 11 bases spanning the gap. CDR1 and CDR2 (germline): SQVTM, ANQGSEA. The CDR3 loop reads CSVVSGGNTEAFF. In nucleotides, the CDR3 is TGCAGCGTTGTGTCCGGGGGCAACACTGAAGCTTTCTTT. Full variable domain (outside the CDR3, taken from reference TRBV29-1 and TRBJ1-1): SAVISQKPSRDICQRGTSLTIQCQVDSQVTMMFWYRQQPGQSLTLIATANQGSEATYESGFVIDKFPISRPNLTFSTLTVSNMSPEDSSIYLCSVVSGGNTEAFFGQGTRLTVV.

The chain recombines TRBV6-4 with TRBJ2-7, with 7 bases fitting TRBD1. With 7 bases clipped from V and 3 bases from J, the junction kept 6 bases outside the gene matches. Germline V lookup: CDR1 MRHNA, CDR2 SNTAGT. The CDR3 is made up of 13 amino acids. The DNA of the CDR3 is TGTGCCAGCATACTGTCAGGGGGCTACGAGCAGTACTTC. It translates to CASILSGGYEQYF.

The CDR3, as DNA: TGTGCCAGCAGTTTGACTAGCGGGAGGCTTTACGAGCAGTACTTC. Translation: CASSLTSGRLYEQYF. The J gene is TRBJ2-7, the V gene TRBV28; 13 nucleotides match TRBD2. The length of the CDR3 is 15 residues. The V and J ends lost 3 bases and 4 bases, in that order; junction bases with no gene match: 3. Looked up from germline, CDR1 is MDHEN and CDR2 is SYDVKM.

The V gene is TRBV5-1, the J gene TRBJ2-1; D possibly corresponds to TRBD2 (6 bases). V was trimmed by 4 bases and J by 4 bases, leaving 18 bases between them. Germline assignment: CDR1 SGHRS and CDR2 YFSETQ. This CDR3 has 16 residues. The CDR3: CASSEGGGLIYNEQFF. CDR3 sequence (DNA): TGCGCCAGCAGCGAAGGTGGGGGACTGATTTACAATGAGCAGTTCTTC. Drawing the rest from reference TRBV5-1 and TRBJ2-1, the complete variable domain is KAGVTQTPRYLIKTRGQQVTLSCSPISGHRSVSWYQQTPGQGLQFLFEYFSETQRNKGNFPGRFSGRQFSNSRSEMNVSTLELGDSALYLCASSEGGGLIYNEQFFGPGTRLTVL.

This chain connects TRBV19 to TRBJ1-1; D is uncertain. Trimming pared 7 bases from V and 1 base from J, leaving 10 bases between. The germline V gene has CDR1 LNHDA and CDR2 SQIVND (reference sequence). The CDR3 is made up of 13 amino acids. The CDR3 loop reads CASKSFGNTEAFF. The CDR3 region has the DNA TGTGCCAGTAAAAGTTTCGGGAACACTGAAGCTTTCTTT. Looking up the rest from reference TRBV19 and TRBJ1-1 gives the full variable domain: DGGITQSPKYLFRKEGQNVTLSCEQNLNHDAMYWYRQDPGQGLRLIYYSQIVNDFQKGDIAEGYSVSREKKESFPLTVTSAQKNPTAFYLCASKSFGNTEAFFGQGTRLTVV.

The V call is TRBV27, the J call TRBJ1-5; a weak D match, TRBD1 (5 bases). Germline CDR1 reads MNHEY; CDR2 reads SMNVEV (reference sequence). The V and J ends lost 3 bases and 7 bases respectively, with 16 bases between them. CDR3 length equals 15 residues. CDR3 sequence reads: CASSLLLGEGQPQHF. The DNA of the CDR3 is TGTGCCAGCAGTTTGTTGTTGGGGGAGGGGCAGCCCCAGCATTTT.

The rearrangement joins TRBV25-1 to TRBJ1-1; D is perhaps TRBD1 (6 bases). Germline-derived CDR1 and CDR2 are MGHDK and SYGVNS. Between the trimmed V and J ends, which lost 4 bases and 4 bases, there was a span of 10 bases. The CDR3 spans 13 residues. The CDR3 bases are TGTGCCAGCAGTGTGGGGGGCACCACTGAAGCTTTCTTT. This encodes CASSVGGTTEAFF.

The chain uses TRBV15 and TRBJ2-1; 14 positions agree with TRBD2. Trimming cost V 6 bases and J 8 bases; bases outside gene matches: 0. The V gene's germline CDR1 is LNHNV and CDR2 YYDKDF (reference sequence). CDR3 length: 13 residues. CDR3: CATRGLAGDEQFF. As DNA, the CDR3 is TGTGCCACCAGGGGACTAGCGGGAGATGAGCAGTTCTTC. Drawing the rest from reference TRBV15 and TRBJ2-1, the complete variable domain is DAMVIQNPRYQVTQFGKPVTLSCSQTLNHNVMYWYQQKSSQAPKLLFHYYDKDFNNEADTPDNFQSRRPNTSFCFLDIRSPGLGDTAMYLCATRGLAGDEQFFGPGTRLTVL.

This CDR3 reads CSVATGSPTSPGNTIYF. In nucleotides, the CDR3 is TGCAGCGTAGCGACAGGGAGCCCCACTTCACCTGGAAACACCATATATTTT. V is TRBV29-1 and J is TRBJ1-3; 7 nucleotides align to TRBD1. With 6 bases clipped from V and 2 bases from J, the junction kept 16 bases outside the gene matches. Germline CDR1 is SQVTM and CDR2 is ANQGSEA. The CDR3 loop spans 17 amino acids. The whole variable domain, filled in from reference TRBV29-1 and TRBJ1-3, reads SAVISQKPSRDICQRGTSLTIQCQVDSQVTMMFWYRQQPGQSLTLIATANQGSEATYESGFVIDKFPISRPNLTFSTLTVSNMSPEDSSIYLCSVATGSPTSPGNTIYFGEGSWLTVV.

CDR3 coding DNA: TGTGCCAGCAGCCCCCTTGGGGGGACAGGGAATGAAAAACTGTTTTTT. As protein: CASSPLGGTGNEKLFF. The chain combines TRBV28 with TRBJ1-4, with TRBD1 identical over 9 bases. With V trimmed by 6 bases and J by 5 bases, 10 bases remained unmatched. This CDR3 region has 16 residues. Germline CDR1 is MDHEN and CDR2 is SYDVKM.

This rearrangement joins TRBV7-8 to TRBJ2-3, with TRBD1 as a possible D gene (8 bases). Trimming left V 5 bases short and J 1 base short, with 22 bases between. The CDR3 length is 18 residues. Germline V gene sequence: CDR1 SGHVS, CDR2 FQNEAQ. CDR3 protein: CASSQRTGTGGGTDTQYF. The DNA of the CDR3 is TGTGCCAGCAGCCAGAGGACAGGGACGGGAGGCGGCACAGATACGCAGTATTTT.

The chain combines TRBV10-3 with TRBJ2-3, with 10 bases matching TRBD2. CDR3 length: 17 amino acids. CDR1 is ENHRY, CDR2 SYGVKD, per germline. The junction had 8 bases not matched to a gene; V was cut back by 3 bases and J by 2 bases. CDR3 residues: CAISDPATSGFTDTQYF. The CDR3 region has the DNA TGTGCCATCAGTGACCCGGCGACTAGCGGGTTCACAGATACGCAGTATTTT.

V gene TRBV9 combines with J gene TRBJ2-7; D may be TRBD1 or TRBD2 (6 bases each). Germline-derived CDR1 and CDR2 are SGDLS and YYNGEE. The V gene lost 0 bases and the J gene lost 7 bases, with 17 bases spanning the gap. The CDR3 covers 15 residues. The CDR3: CASSVEGGTYVEQYF. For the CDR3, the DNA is TGTGCCAGCAGCGTAGAGGGGGGCACCTACGTGGAGCAGTACTTC.

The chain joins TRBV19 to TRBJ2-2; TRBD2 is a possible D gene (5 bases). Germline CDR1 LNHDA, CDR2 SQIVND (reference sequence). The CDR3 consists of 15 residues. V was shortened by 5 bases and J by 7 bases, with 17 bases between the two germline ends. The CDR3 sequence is CASSPMGSPGGELFF. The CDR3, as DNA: TGTGCCAGTAGTCCCATGGGGAGCCCGGGCGGGGAGCTGTTTTTT.